What follows is one TCR beta chain and its context. The junction departs from the called germline gene at one end, perhaps through a read error. Next came a second PCR, run for roughly 6 to 11 cycles, which used a sample-barcoded 5' primer along with a J-beta primer mix. TCRdb reprocessed the 5' RACE reads with MiXCR, giving one entry per CDR3 protein. This sample has about 1.7 million distinct CDR3 sequences, with 28% found just once. These data originate in a study of blood T cells in healthy people across ages. The sample taken for sequencing was blood. The TCR sequence derives from a woman aged 25 to 45 in good health.

DNA of the CDR3: TGCAGTGCTAGTAGCCTGGGACAGAGCAATCAGCCCCGGCATTTT. Translated: CSASSLGQSNQPRHF. This sequence joins TRBV20-1 and TRBJ1-5, with TRBD1 identical over 7 bases. This CDR3 has 15 residues. Germline V CDR1 and CDR2: DFQATT, SNEGSKA (reference sequence).